Presented here are 19 T cell receptor beta chains from one specimen sequenced in a study of cytomegalovirus exposure and HLA in healthy donors. The study ran its PCR with 60 Vbeta and 13 Jbeta primers. The data were produced by immunoSEQ multiplex PCR, yet TCRdb's version contains in-frame clones alone and is incomplete. This table holds roughly 230,000 clones, roughly 91% found once. What was sequenced was PBMCs. The receptors stem from a girl aged 2 to 9 in good health and CMV-seronegative.

The chain employs TRBV6-5 and TRBJ2-7; maybe TRBD1 (6 bases). This CDR3 contains 14 residues. From germline, CDR1 is MNHEY and CDR2 SVGAGI. V was shortened by 6 bases and J by 3 bases, with 15 bases between the two germline ends. The CDR3, as DNA: TGTGCCAGCAGCCCGGGACAAGAATTCTACGAGCAGTACTTC. It codes for CASSPGQEFYEQYF.

The CDR3 coding sequence is TGTGCCAGCGGATTCTCAACGAGCGGGACAGGGGGTGATGAGCAGTACTTC. Its translation: CASGFSTSGTGGDEQYF. This sequence joins TRBV5-6 and TRBJ2-7; 11 bases are shared with TRBD1. The trim removed 7 bases at V and 7 bases at J, leaving 19 bases unmatched. In germline, CDR1 is SGHDT, CDR2 YYEEEE. This CDR3 contains 17 residues.

The J gene is TRBJ2-3, the V gene TRBV7-8; 12 nucleotides line up with TRBD2. The CDR3 length is 16 residues. Germline assignment: CDR1 SGHVS and CDR2 FQNEAQ. With 2 bases clipped from V and 5 bases from J, the junction kept 5 bases outside the gene matches. The CDR3 reads CASSLTLAGGRDTQYF. CDR3 in DNA: TGTGCCAGCAGCTTAACCCTAGCGGGGGGGCGAGATACGCAGTATTTT.

This rearrangement joins TRBV30 to TRBJ2-2, with unresolved D. There are 16 residues in the CDR3. Germline-derived CDR1 and CDR2 are GTSNPN and SVGIG (reference sequence). Trimming left V 6 bases short and J 0 bases short, with 17 bases between. CDR3 protein: CACTPPTLANTGELFF. In DNA, the CDR3 is TGTGCCTGCACGCCTCCGACTCTCGCGAACACCGGGGAGCTGTTTTTT.

The V gene is TRBV18, the J gene TRBJ2-7, with unresolved D. In germline, CDR1 is KGHSH, CDR2 LQKENI. The CDR3 has 13 amino acids. With 3 bases removed from V and 1 base from J, the gap between germline ends came to 7 bases. CDR3 sequence reads: CASSPLPSYEQYF. CDR3 DNA: TGTGCCAGCTCACCTCTCCCTTCCTACGAGCAGTACTTC.

V usage is TRBV6-5 and J usage is TRBJ1-1; 8 bases agree with TRBD1. CDR3 length: 13 residues. CDR1 and CDR2 from the germline V gene are MNHEY and SVGAGI. The J segment lost 5 bases and the V segment lost 6 bases, leaving 5 bases of the junction unmatched. The DNA of the CDR3 is TGTGCCAGCAGCCCCGACAGGGGAACTGAAGCTTTCTTT. Protein: CASSPDRGTEAFF.

The genes are TRBV30 and TRBJ1-5; TRBD1 aligns across 7 bases. Germline lookup yields CDR1 GTSNPN and CDR2 SVGIG (reference sequence). V dropped 5 bases and J dropped 2; count of bases not matched to a gene: 6. The CDR3 loop spans 14 amino acids. CDR3 in amino acids: CAWQNRGGNQPQHF. CDR3 bases: TGTGCCTGGCAAAACAGGGGCGGCAATCAGCCCCAGCATTTT.

The V call is TRBV19, the J call TRBJ2-3; 8 bases are shared with TRBD1. Germline V gene data show CDR1 as LNHDA and CDR2 as SQIVND (reference sequence). The CDR3 runs to 14 residues. V was pared by 5 bases and J by 2 bases, with 3 bases of the junction left unmatched. The CDR3: CASSSGGPTDTQYF. CDR3 sequence (DNA): TGTGCCAGTAGTTCAGGGGGCCCCACAGATACGCAGTATTTT.

This chain joins TRBV6-5 and TRBJ2-3, with 9 positions matching TRBD1. V dropped 4 bases and J dropped 1; count of bases not matched to a gene: 0. This CDR3 spans 14 amino acids. CDR1 is MNHEY and CDR2 is SVGAGI in the germline V gene. The CDR3 is CASSWTGGTDTQYF. CDR3 sequence (DNA): TGTGCCAGCAGTTGGACAGGGGGCACAGATACGCAGTATTTT.

V and J are TRBV5-1 and TRBJ2-3; a possible D gene is TRBD2 (5 bases). Trimming left V 4 bases short and J 5 bases short, with 17 bases between. The germline V gene encodes CDR1 SGHRS and CDR2 YFSETQ. The CDR3 is made up of 15 amino acids. CDR3 region: CASSIWTPGGDTQYF. The CDR3 DNA is TGCGCCAGCAGCATCTGGACCCCCGGAGGAGATACGCAGTATTTT. Looking up the rest from reference TRBV5-1 and TRBJ2-3 gives the full variable domain: KAGVTQTPRYLIKTRGQQVTLSCSPISGHRSVSWYQQTPGQGLQFLFEYFSETQRNKGNFPGRFSGRQFSNSRSEMNVSTLELGDSALYLCASSIWTPGGDTQYFGPGTRLTVL.

V and J are TRBV7-2 and TRBJ2-1, with 12 bases lining up with TRBD2. The CDR3 has 14 residues. The ends lost 7 bases at V and 6 bases at J; junction bases unmatched: 4. Germline assignment: CDR1 SGHTA and CDR2 FQGNSA. The CDR3 reads CASTRTSGTNEQFF. The DNA for the CDR3 is TGTGCCAGCACCCGGACTAGCGGGACCAATGAGCAGTTCTTC.

V and J are TRBV7-9 and TRBJ2-1; no reliable D call. Trimming took off 1 base at V and 9 bases at J, with 13 bases between the two ends. There are 14 residues in the CDR3. CDR1 is SEHNR and CDR2 is FQNEAQ in the germline V gene (reference sequence). CDR3 sequence (DNA): TGTGCCAGCAGCTTAGACTATCGGGTTGCTGAGCAGTTCTTC. Translating gives CASSLDYRVAEQFF.

The chain combines TRBV19 with TRBJ2-7; maybe TRBD2 (5 bases). V was shortened by 1 base and J by 4 bases, with 11 bases between the two germline ends. CDR3 size: 14 residues. CDR1 and CDR2 (germline): LNHDA, SQIVND (reference sequence). The CDR3 DNA reads TGTGCCAGTAGTATAGCGGGGTTCAGTTACGAGCAGTACTTC. It codes for CASSIAGFSYEQYF. The full variable domain, its missing parts supplied by reference TRBV19 and TRBJ2-7, is DGGITQSPKYLFRKEGQNVTLSCEQNLNHDAMYWYRQDPGQGLRLIYYSQIVNDFQKGDIAEGYSVSREKKESFPLTVTSAQKNPTAFYLCASSIAGFSYEQYFGPGTRLTVT.

The rearrangement uses TRBV2 and TRBJ2-5; D call uncertain. The CDR3 is 12 residues long. CDR1 is SNHLY, CDR2 FYNNEI, per germline. V was cut by 1 base and J by 4 bases, with 4 bases left in between. The CDR3 sequence is CASSEVLETQYF. In DNA form, the CDR3 reads TGTGCCAGCAGTGAAGTACTAGAGACCCAGTACTTC. The full variable domain, completed using reference TRBV2 and TRBJ2-5, is EPEVTQTPSHQVTQMGQEVILRCVPISNHLYFYWYRQILGQKVEFLVSFYNNEISEKSEIFDDQFSVERPDGSNFTLKIRSTKLEDSAMYFCASSEVLETQYFGPGTRLLVL.

Written as DNA, the CDR3 is TGTGCCATCAGCCCCTCGTATAACAATGAGCAGTTCTTC. Its protein is CAISPSYNNEQFF. This chain links TRBV10-3 with TRBJ2-1; no firm D call. The CDR3 consists of 13 residues. Germline loops: CDR1 ENHRY, CDR2 SYGVKD. V was pared by 6 bases and J by 5 bases, with 11 bases between.

This chain links TRBV27 with TRBJ2-2; perhaps TRBD1 as D (5 bases). Germline V gene sequence: CDR1 MNHEY, CDR2 SMNVEV (reference sequence). The ends were cut back, 5 bases at V and 4 bases at J, with 11 bases in the middle. The CDR3 is 14 amino acids. In DNA, the CDR3 is TGTGCCAGCAGTGCCTCCAGGGTCACCGGGGAGCTGTTTTTT. Amino acid sequence: CASSASRVTGELFF.

The chain is built from TRBV5-8 and TRBJ2-3; 12 nucleotides align to TRBD2. This CDR3 has 16 residues. Germline trimming cut 4 bases from V and 1 base from J; bases unmatched to any gene: 4. Germline V gene sequence: CDR1 SGHTS, CDR2 YDEGEE. The CDR3, as DNA: TGTGCCAGCAGCCCGGGACTAGCGGGTGGCACAGATACGCAGTATTTT. Its translation: CASSPGLAGGTDTQYF.

CDR3 in DNA: TGTGCCAGCAGAGACACTAGCGGGGGGGAGAAGACCCAGTACTTC. Residues: CASRDTSGGEKTQYF. The V gene is TRBV6-1, the J gene TRBJ2-5, with TRBD2 matching 13 bases. The CDR3 loop spans 15 amino acids. V lost 6 bases and J lost 6; bases outside the gene matches: 7. The germline gives CDR1 MNHNS, CDR2 SASEGT.

The chain carries TRBV6-5 and TRBJ2-1; 10 bases are a match to TRBD2. The CDR3 is 16 amino acids. J gave up 6 bases and V 4 bases, and 9 bases lay outside the gene matches. CDR1 is MNHEY and CDR2 is SVGAGI in the germline V gene. The CDR3 DNA sequence: TGTGCCAGCAGTTCGAACGAGCGGGGGGGCCGCAATGAGCAGTTCTTC. Its translation: CASSSNERGGRNEQFF.